This is a list of T cell receptor beta chains from one sample in a study of OX40 agonist ivuxolimab in advanced cancers. Repertoires were generated with immunoSEQ multiplex PCR, while TCRdb's copy carries only in-frame clones and drops some. The sample yields 60,000 to 85,000 clones, about 87% seen once. Sequencing was performed on CD4+ or CD8+ T cells sorted from blood, taken in a trial of the OX40 agonist ivuxolimab. Source of these receptors: an adult with an advanced solid tumor such as melanoma, head and neck, liver or kidney cancer. Both conserved end residues are part of each CDR3. The D gene is left open where the match is weak. Some rows have no size entry. The others give once, few or many, or a class for an expanded clone.

j_gene	abundance	d_gene	v_gene	CDR3nt	CDR3aa
TRBJ2-7	.	.	TRBV27	TGTGCCAGCAGCCACTACCCCGGGACCGAGGGCGACGAGCAGTACTTC	CASSHYPGTEGDEQYF
TRBJ1-1	.	.	TRBV11-3	TGTGCCAGCAGCTTGCGGGGGGGTACTGAAGCTTTCTTT	CASSLRGGTEAFF
TRBJ2-7	few	TRBD1	TRBV19	TGTGCCAGTAGTAACCCGGCCGGGACAGGGATAAACGAGCAGTACTTC	CASSNPAGTGINEQYF
TRBJ1-1	once	.	TRBV4-1	TGCGCCAGCAGCCTTAATACGGGGTTCACTGAAGCTTTCTTT	CASSLNTGFTEAFF
TRBJ2-1	.	TRBD1	TRBV7-9	TGTGCCAGCAGCCCCGGCGGCAGGGGGCTTTATGGTGAGCAGTTCTTC	CASSPGGRGLYGEQFF
TRBJ2-7	.	TRBD1	TRBV9	TGTGCCAGCAGCGGACAGGGGGTTGGCTTTAGCGAGCAGTACTTC	CASSGQGVGFSEQYF
TRBJ1-4	.	.	TRBV4-2	TGTGCCAGCAGCCAAGATACCGCGGGTGAAAAACTGTTTTTT	CASSQDTAGEKLFF
TRBJ1-1	.	.	TRBV18	TGTGCCAGCTCACCATTTCCCTCCCGGGGCTACACTGAAGCTTTCTTT	CASSPFPSRGYTEAFF
TRBJ1-1	.	TRBD1	TRBV5-1	TGCGCCAGCACGCTAATGCAGGGGGCCGGGGAAGAGGAAGCTTTCTTT	CASTLMQGAGEEEAFF
TRBJ1-6	few	.	TRBV7-2	TGTGCCAGCAGACAAGGCGAATGGGGCTCACCCCTCCACTTT	CASRQGEWGSPLHF
TRBJ2-7	.	.	TRBV7-2	TGTGCCAGCAGCCCAGGGGCGGGAGTGCTATACGAGCAGTACTTC	CASSPGAGVLYEQYF
TRBJ2-2	.	TRBD2	TRBV2	TGTGCCAGCCAGCCGGGACTAGAAACCGGGGAGCTGTTTTTT	CASQPGLETGELFF
TRBJ2-7	.	TRBD1	TRBV27	TGTGCCAGCAGGACAGGGTCGAGGAGCTCCTACGAGCAGTACTTC	CASRTGSRSSYEQYF
TRBJ2-3	.	.	TRBV4-1	TGCGCCAGCAGCCAAGATGGCCAGTCGTGGGATACGCAGTATTTT	CASSQDGQSWDTQYF
TRBJ2-7	.	TRBD2	TRBV29-1	TGCAGCGTTGCCGGCGGGAGATCCGAGCAGTACTTC	CSVAGGRSEQYF
TRBJ2-2	.	.	TRBV7-2	TGTGCCAGCAGCTCGGGCCACCCCGGGCAATCCGGGGAGCTGTTTTTT	CASSSGHPGQSGELFF
TRBJ2-2	.	.	TRBV7-3	TGTGCCAGCAGCTTAGCCGTTGGCACCGGGGAGCTGTTTTTT	CASSLAVGTGELFF
TRBJ1-2	.	.	TRBV28	TGTGCCAGCGGGGTGACCTATGGCTACACCTTC	CASGVTYGYTF
TRBJ1-6	once	TRBD1	TRBV7-2	TGTGCCAGCAGCTTGGGACAGCTTACCTATAATTCACCCCTCCACTTT	CASSLGQLTYNSPLHF
TRBJ2-7	.	.	TRBV4-3	TGCGCCAGCAGCCAACTGGGAGGGACAGGTTTTATGTACGAGCAGTACTTC	CASSQLGGTGFMYEQYF
TRBJ1-6	.	TRBD1	TRBV7-2	TGTGCCAGCAGTCCAGACAGGGCCTCACCCCTCCACTTT	CASSPDRASPLHF
TRBJ1-5	.	.	TRBV19	TGTGCCAGTAGTCCTTGGGACGGCTCCATGCCCCAGCATTTT	CASSPWDGSMPQHF
TRBJ2-7	.	TRBD1	TRBV6-5	TGTGCCAGCAGCCCCCCGGGACAGGGTCTCAGGCAGTACTTC	CASSPPGQGLRQYF